Following are 20 T cell receptor beta chains from one sample sequenced in a study of cytomegalovirus exposure and HLA in healthy donors. PCR primers comprised 60 Vbeta and 13 Jbeta primers. Repertoires were generated with immunoSEQ multiplex PCR, while TCRdb's copy carries only in-frame clones and drops some. The repertoire holds approximately 130,000 clones, with approximately 85% as singletons. Input material: PBMCs. These receptors came from a woman in her 30s in good health and CMV-seropositive.

This sequence joins TRBV5-1 and TRBJ2-2; the match to TRBD2 covers 7 bases. The CDR3 extends over 15 amino acids. Trimming at V came to 0 bases and at J to 4 bases, leaving 3 bases not matched to a gene. Germline V gene sequence: CDR1 SGHRS, CDR2 YFSETQ. CDR3 coding DNA: TGCGCCAGCAGCTTGGAAGGGAGGGGCACCGGGGAGCTGTTTTTT. As protein: CASSLEGRGTGELFF.

V is TRBV9 and J is TRBJ1-6; 8 nucleotides match TRBD1. Trimming cost V 0 bases and J 9 bases; bases outside gene matches: 8. This CDR3 is 16 amino acids long. CDR1 is SGDLS and CDR2 is YYNGEE in the germline V gene. CDR3 sequence: CASSVGPGQGGSPLHF. CDR3 bases: TGTGCCAGCAGCGTAGGCCCCGGACAGGGCGGTTCACCCCTCCACTTT.

This chain connects TRBV9 to TRBJ1-1; TRBD1 aligns across 8 bases. The CDR3 is 14 amino acids. The germline V gene encodes CDR1 SGDLS and CDR2 YYNGEE. J lost 4 bases, V lost 0 bases, and 2 bases had no gene match. The CDR3 is CASSVADRVTEAFF. DNA of the CDR3: TGTGCCAGCAGCGTAGCGGACAGGGTCACTGAAGCTTTCTTT.

The gene calls are TRBV19 and TRBJ1-1; maybe TRBD1 (5 bases). Trimming took off 6 bases at V and 4 bases at J, with 15 bases between the two ends. Germline CDR1 LNHDA, CDR2 SQIVND (reference sequence). This CDR3 is built from 14 residues. CDR3 in amino acids: CASRGVGLGTEAFF. The DNA of the CDR3 is TGTGCCAGTAGAGGGGTGGGGCTGGGCACTGAAGCTTTCTTT.

The sample holds one count of this clone. The CDR3 is CASSDPGGPGTDTQYF. The CDR3 DNA sequence: TGTGCCAGCAGTGACCCGGGGGGGCCGGGTACAGATACGCAGTATTTT. This sequence joins TRBV6-1 and TRBJ2-3; 8 bases are shared with TRBD2. Looked up from germline, CDR1 is MNHNS and CDR2 is SASEGT. The CDR3 has 16 residues. Trimming took 3 bases from V and 3 from J; bases not matched to a gene: 8.

This chain uses TRBV19 with TRBJ1-5, with TRBD1 matching 9 bases. The V gene end was trimmed by 6 bases and the J gene end by 0 bases; junction bases not matched to a gene: 3. The length of the CDR3 is 15 residues. Germline values: CDR1 LNHDA, CDR2 SQIVND (reference sequence). CDR3 in DNA: TGTGCCAGTAGGGCACAGGGGGCTAGCAATCAGCCCCAGCATTTT. Translated: CASRAQGASNQPQHF.

The chain couples TRBV7-8 to TRBJ2-2, with 9 bases that match TRBD1. The V gene's germline CDR1 is SGHVS and CDR2 FQNEAQ. The V gene end was trimmed by 5 bases and the J gene end by 6 bases; junction bases not matched to a gene: 4. The CDR3 sequence is 14 residues long. The chain's CDR3 is CASSQQGASGELFF. The CDR3 bases are TGTGCCAGCAGCCAACAGGGGGCGTCCGGGGAGCTGTTTTTT.

V usage is TRBV19 and J usage is TRBJ2-1, with 7 bases aligning to TRBD2. V gave up 1 base and J gave up 6 bases; unmatched junction bases: 0. This CDR3 has 13 amino acids. Germline CDR1 reads LNHDA; CDR2 reads SQIVND (reference sequence). CDR3 coding DNA: TGTGCCAGTAGTATAGGGGGGGGCAATGAGCAGTTCTTC. Its protein product is CASSIGGGNEQFF.

This clone was counted a single time. V gene TRBV27 combines with J gene TRBJ1-4; D possibly corresponds to TRBD1 (5 bases). V lost 1 base, J lost 6 bases, and 12 bases lay in between. Germline V gives CDR1 MNHEY, CDR2 SMNVEV (reference sequence). The CDR3 has 15 amino acids. CDR3 bases: TGTGCCAGCAGTTTATGGGGACCGGGGGATGAAAAACTGTTTTTT. Amino acid sequence: CASSLWGPGDEKLFF.

The gene calls are TRBV9 and TRBJ1-1, with D uncertain. CDR1 SGDLS and CDR2 YYNGEE come from the germline V gene. V lost 0 bases and J 1 base, leaving 10 bases between the germline ends. This CDR3 contains 15 residues. This CDR3 is CASSVGVTQNTEAFF. The CDR3 region has the DNA TGTGCCAGCAGCGTAGGGGTGACACAGAACACTGAAGCTTTCTTT.

This clone has only a few counts. The rearrangement uses TRBV7-9 and TRBJ2-7; D gene unclear. This CDR3 spans 13 amino acids. V was clipped by 5 bases and J by 4 bases, with 12 bases between them. Germline CDR1 reads SEHNR; CDR2 reads FQNEAQ (reference sequence). For the CDR3, the DNA is TGTGCCAGCAGCCCTATCGTCTCTTACGAGCAGTACTTC. Amino acids: CASSPIVSYEQYF.

V usage is TRBV25-1 and J usage is TRBJ1-1, with unresolved D. Trimming removed 6 bases from V and 1 base from J, with 15 bases in between. In germline, CDR1 is MGHDK, CDR2 SYGVNS. The CDR3 extends over 15 amino acids. The CDR3 loop reads CASRIWGGQNTEAFF. CDR3 in DNA: TGTGCCAGCAGGATCTGGGGAGGTCAGAACACTGAAGCTTTCTTT.

V usage is TRBV28 and J usage is TRBJ1-4; 8 bases are a match to TRBD1. The CDR3 extends over 16 amino acids. Trimming removed 5 bases from V and 1 base from J; junction bases left unmatched: 6. Germline V gene lookup returns CDR1 MDHEN and CDR2 SYDVKM. The CDR3 region has the DNA TGTGCCAGCAGTACCCAACAGGGGGGAACTAATGAAAAACTGTTTTTT. Protein: CASSTQQGGTNEKLFF.

The V and J genes are TRBV29-1 and TRBJ2-3; maybe TRBD2 (6 bases). Germline-derived CDR1 and CDR2 are SQVTM and ANQGSEA. The CDR3 is 12 residues long. V was clipped by 4 bases and J by 3 bases, with 8 bases between them. The CDR3 spells CSVVSGTDTQYF. CDR3 nucleotides: TGCAGCGTTGTTAGCGGAACAGATACGCAGTATTTT.

V is TRBV13 and J is TRBJ1-4; 9 bases are a match to TRBD1. J was trimmed by 7 bases and V by 4 bases; bases with no gene match: 7. Germline V gene sequence: CDR1 PRHDT, CDR2 FYEKMQ (reference sequence). The CDR3 totals 15 residues. The DNA for the CDR3 is TGTGCCAGCAGCTCATCCGGGACAGGGCGTGAAAAACTGTTTTTT. This codes for CASSSSGTGREKLFF.

A few counts support this clone. This chain connects TRBV9 to TRBJ1-3, with TRBD1 matching 8 bases. CDR3 length: 17 amino acids. Germline loops: CDR1 SGDLS, CDR2 YYNGEE. The V gene end was trimmed by 3 bases and the J gene end by 0 bases; junction bases not matched to a gene: 8. The DNA of the CDR3 is TGTGCCAGCAGCGAGGGGGACAGGAGTTACTCTGGAAACACCATATATTTT. Translated: CASSEGDRSYSGNTIYF.

The V gene is TRBV5-1, the J gene TRBJ2-3; D gene uncertain. V lost 2 bases and J 0 bases, leaving 7 bases between the germline ends. CDR3 size: 14 residues. Germline V gene sequence: CDR1 SGHRS, CDR2 YFSETQ. Here the CDR3 DNA reads TGCGCCAGCAGCTTCACAGAGAGCACAGATACGCAGTATTTT. Protein: CASSFTESTDTQYF.

This chain links TRBV6-1 with TRBJ2-7; perhaps TRBD2 as D (6 bases). CDR3 length: 13 residues. V shed 11 bases and J shed 4 bases, with 18 bases lying between them. From germline, CDR1 is MNHNS and CDR2 SASEGT. The CDR3 is CAVERDSYYEQYF. The CDR3 nucleotides are TGTGCCGTCGAACGGGACTCTTATTACGAGCAGTACTTC.

The chain carries TRBV2 and TRBJ1-2; D is unclear. Germline V lookup: CDR1 SNHLY, CDR2 FYNNEI. The CDR3 is 15 amino acids. Deletions cut 1 base from V and 5 bases from J, with 14 bases between. CDR3 sequence: CASSEDHGNSYGYTF. The CDR3 region has the DNA TGTGCCAGCAGTGAAGATCACGGGAACTCGTATGGCTACACCTTC. Filled out from reference TRBV2 and TRBJ1-2, the complete variable domain reads EPEVTQTPSHQVTQMGQEVILRCVPISNHLYFYWYRQILGQKVEFLVSFYNNEISEKSEIFDDQFSVERPDGSNFTLKIRSTKLEDSAMYFCASSEDHGNSYGYTFGSGTRLTVV.

This clone was observed a single time. V is TRBV25-1 and J is TRBJ2-7, with TRBD1 as a possible D gene (5 bases). The CDR3 has 15 residues. The germline CDR1 and CDR2 sequences are MGHDK and SYGVNS. Deletions cut 7 bases from V and 0 bases from J, with 16 bases between. Here the CDR3 reads CASTYDSGFSYEQYF. Here the CDR3 DNA reads TGTGCCAGCACCTATGACAGTGGTTTCTCCTACGAGCAGTACTTC.